This paragraph covers one T cell receptor (beta chain) sequence. Data came from immunoSEQ multiplex PCR; TCRdb stores just in-frame clones and leaves some out. Of 200,000 to 250,000 clones listed, about 79% are singletons. Germline V gives CDR1 MNHEY, CDR2 SMNVEV (reference sequence). The CDR3 loop spans 17 amino acids. The J segment lost 4 bases and the V segment lost 3 bases, leaving 8 bases of the junction unmatched. This sample stems from a study of blood T cell repertoires in COVID-19. Looking at the study overall: Collection of acute and convalescent COVID-19 samples took place in the United States, Italy and Spain.

The chain joins TRBV27 to TRBJ2-3; 12 bases are a match to TRBD1. The sample taken for sequencing was PBMCs or T cells enriched from blood (not recorded which). This TCR was sampled from a woman aged 60-75 years who had recovered from COVID-19. CDR3: CASSFLRRDRGPDTQYF. The CDR3 bases are TGTGCCAGCAGTTTCCTTCGCCGGGACAGGGGGCCAGATACGCAGTATTTT.